This T cell receptor beta chain was sequenced in a study of low-dose radiotherapy and immunotherapy resistance in tumors. Across the study: Doses delivered to Cohort 2 were 1 Gy per fraction every two weeks, amounting to 13 Gy over 26 weeks.

First-strand cDNA used TRAV- and TRBV-specific primers, covering alpha and beta chains. Amplification of TCRs used a constant-region primer and V-primer adapter for roughly 20 PCR cycles. Each CDR3 protein is one row after TCRdb ran MiXCR on the reads. The table lists some 88,000 distinct CDR3 sequences, 9.4% of them singletons. Sample time point: before trial treatment. Losses at the gene ends were 6 bases for V and 8 bases for J; bases not matched to a gene: 16. The germline CDR1 and CDR2 sequences are MNHEY and SVGEGT. The CDR3 sequence is 18 residues long. Many counts were recorded for this clonotype.

The TCR comes from a male donor with prostate cancer. The chain uses TRBV6-2 or TRBV6-3 and TRBJ2-2; 12 nucleotides line up with TRBD2. Sequences were derived from PBMCs, sampled before treatment. CDR3 amino acids: CASRPTSGRIPFFGELFF. The CDR3 DNA reads as TGTGCCAGCAGACCTACTAGCGGGAGGATTCCATTTTTTGGGGAGCTGTTTTTT.